The rows below give T cell receptor beta chains drawn from one sample of a study of naive and memory T cell subsets. TCRdb re-analysed the UMI-ligation and nested PCR reads in MiXCR, keeping a single row per CDR3 protein. Among 90,000 to 120,000 distinct CDR3 sequences listed, about 15% were seen once. Sequenced sample: naive CD8+ T cells from blood. These receptors were taken from a human donor in good health. Each CDR3 is given with its conserved first and last residue. D genes are given only for firm matches. Where a row states a size, it is once, few, many or the class of an expanded clone; other rows omit it.

j_gene: TRBJ2-6; v_gene: TRBV29-1; d_gene: NA; abundance: many; CDR3aa: CSVDVDSGANVLTF; CDR3nt: TGCAGCGTTGACGTGGATTCCGGGGCCAACGTCCTGACTTTC
j_gene: TRBJ2-7; v_gene: TRBV6-5; d_gene: NA; abundance: few; CDR3aa: CASSFSPGAYEQYF; CDR3nt: TGTGCCAGCAGTTTCTCCCCCGGGGCCTACGAGCAGTACTTC
j_gene: TRBJ2-2; v_gene: TRBV5-6; d_gene: TRBD2; abundance: NA; CDR3aa: CASSAVSGIRTGTGELFF; CDR3nt: TGTGCCAGCAGCGCAGTTAGCGGGATAAGAACCGGCACCGGGGAGCTGTTTTTT
j_gene: TRBJ2-7; v_gene: TRBV7-2; d_gene: NA; abundance: many; CDR3aa: CASSLISAYEQYF; CDR3nt: TGTGCCAGCAGCTTAATCAGCGCCTACGAGCAGTACTTC
j_gene: TRBJ1-6; v_gene: TRBV2; d_gene: NA; abundance: few; CDR3aa: CASTEASDLYNSPLHF; CDR3nt: TGTGCCAGCACAGAGGCCAGCGACTTGTATAATTCACCCCTCCACTTT
j_gene: TRBJ2-1; v_gene: TRBV12-3/TRBV12-4; d_gene: NA; abundance: many; CDR3aa: CASSPPPGVTDEQFF; CDR3nt: TGTGCCAGCAGTCCCCCTCCGGGGGTAACTGATGAGCAGTTCTTC
j_gene: TRBJ1-5; v_gene: TRBV2; d_gene: NA; abundance: few; CDR3aa: CASSGGAGANQPQHF; CDR3nt: TGTGCCAGCAGTGGGGGGGCAGGGGCCAATCAGCCCCAGCATTTT
j_gene: TRBJ2-5; v_gene: TRBV2; d_gene: TRBD2; abundance: NA; CDR3aa: CASSDLLAGGLETQYF; CDR3nt: TGTGCCAGCAGTGATTTACTAGCGGGAGGGCTTGAGACCCAGTACTTC
j_gene: TRBJ2-7; v_gene: TRBV2; d_gene: NA; abundance: few; CDR3aa: CASSEGTLYEQYF; CDR3nt: TGTGCCAGCAGTGAGGGGACTCTCTACGAGCAGTACTTC
j_gene: TRBJ2-5; v_gene: TRBV12-3/TRBV12-4; d_gene: NA; abundance: few; CDR3aa: CASLGYQETQYF; CDR3nt: TGTGCCAGCCTCGGGTACCAAGAGACCCAGTACTTC
j_gene: TRBJ2-3; v_gene: TRBV10-3; d_gene: NA; abundance: few; CDR3aa: CAISAAGKGGTDTQYF; CDR3nt: TGTGCCATCAGTGCGGCGGGTAAAGGAGGCACAGATACGCAGTATTTT
j_gene: TRBJ2-4; v_gene: TRBV7-8; d_gene: NA; abundance: NA; CDR3aa: CASSLDGGLAKNIQYF; CDR3nt: TGTGCCAGCAGCTTAGATGGGGGTCTAGCCAAAAACATTCAGTACTTC
j_gene: TRBJ2-3; v_gene: TRBV29-1; d_gene: NA; abundance: few; CDR3aa: CSAPGGPQYF; CDR3nt: TGCAGCGCTCCCGGGGGTCCGCAGTATTTT
j_gene: TRBJ1-2; v_gene: TRBV9; d_gene: TRBD1; abundance: NA; CDR3aa: CASSASTGATGYTF; CDR3nt: TGTGCCAGCAGCGCTTCGACAGGGGCGACTGGCTACACCTTC
j_gene: TRBJ1-2; v_gene: TRBV29-1; d_gene: NA; abundance: NA; CDR3aa: CSVPGRWGGYTF; CDR3nt: TGCAGCGTTCCTGGACGGTGGGGTGGCTACACCTTC
j_gene: TRBJ2-1; v_gene: TRBV5-6; d_gene: TRBD2; abundance: many; CDR3aa: CASSLGGLADLFF; CDR3nt: TGTGCCAGCAGCTTGGGCGGACTAGCGGATCTGTTCTTC
j_gene: TRBJ2-5; v_gene: TRBV7-8; d_gene: TRBD2; abundance: few; CDR3aa: CASSPRLAQETQYF; CDR3nt: TGTGCCAGCAGCCCAAGACTAGCCCAAGAGACCCAGTACTTC
j_gene: TRBJ2-3; v_gene: TRBV20-1; d_gene: NA; abundance: few; CDR3aa: CSASPIRSSDTQYF; CDR3nt: TGCAGTGCTAGCCCAATTAGAAGTTCAGATACGCAGTATTTT
j_gene: TRBJ2-1; v_gene: TRBV7-9; d_gene: TRBD2; abundance: NA; CDR3aa: CASSPVAGAVSEQFF; CDR3nt: TGTGCCAGCAGCCCTGTAGCGGGAGCCGTATCGGAGCAGTTCTTC
j_gene: TRBJ1-5; v_gene: TRBV6-2/TRBV6-3; d_gene: NA; abundance: many; CDR3aa: CASSYSVLVYSNQPQHF; CDR3nt: TGTGCCAGCAGTTACTCGGTTCTCGTCTATAGCAATCAGCCCCAGCATTTT
j_gene: TRBJ2-7; v_gene: TRBV29-1; d_gene: NA; abundance: NA; CDR3aa: CSAVVSGYEQYF; CDR3nt: TGCAGCGCAGTCGTGAGTGGATACGAGCAGTACTTC
j_gene: TRBJ2-3; v_gene: TRBV25-1; d_gene: TRBD1; abundance: few; CDR3aa: CASSRGQGPDTQYF; CDR3nt: TGTGCCAGCAGTAGGGGGCAGGGCCCAGATACGCAGTATTTT
j_gene: TRBJ2-4; v_gene: TRBV20-1; d_gene: TRBD2; abundance: NA; CDR3aa: CSVTSPGEWDKNIQYF; CDR3nt: TGCAGTGTGACTAGCCCGGGAGAGTGGGACAAAAACATTCAGTACTTC
j_gene: TRBJ2-2; v_gene: TRBV19; d_gene: NA; abundance: NA; CDR3aa: CASSIEQNTGELFF; CDR3nt: TGTGCCAGTAGTATTGAACAGAACACCGGGGAGCTGTTTTTT
j_gene: TRBJ2-7; v_gene: TRBV20-1; d_gene: NA; abundance: NA; CDR3aa: CSPRRTASYEQYF; CDR3nt: TGCAGTCCGAGAAGGACAGCCAGCTACGAGCAGTACTTC
j_gene: TRBJ2-7; v_gene: TRBV7-9; d_gene: NA; abundance: few; CDR3aa: CASSLPTVPRYEQYF; CDR3nt: TGTGCCAGCAGCTTACCGACAGTCCCTCGGTACGAGCAGTACTTC
j_gene: TRBJ1-2; v_gene: TRBV28; d_gene: NA; abundance: few; CDR3aa: CASSFGGYGYTF; CDR3nt: TGTGCCAGCAGTTTTGGAGGTTATGGCTACACCTTC
j_gene: TRBJ1-2; v_gene: TRBV5-6; d_gene: NA; abundance: many; CDR3aa: CASSRGPGRGYTF; CDR3nt: TGTGCCAGCAGCCGGGGACCAGGCCGTGGCTACACCTTC
j_gene: TRBJ2-7; v_gene: TRBV6-2/TRBV6-3; d_gene: TRBD1; abundance: many; CDR3aa: CASSYGTGGYEQYF; CDR3nt: TGTGCCAGCAGTTACGGGACAGGGGGCTACGAGCAGTACTTC
j_gene: TRBJ1-1; v_gene: TRBV27; d_gene: NA; abundance: once; CDR3aa: CASREQRNTEAFF; CDR3nt: TGTGCCAGCAGGGAACAAAGGAACACTGAAGCTTTCTTT
j_gene: TRBJ2-7; v_gene: TRBV25-1; d_gene: NA; abundance: many; CDR3aa: CASSENEFPGISYEQYF; CDR3nt: TGTGCCAGCAGTGAAAATGAGTTTCCGGGGATCTCCTACGAGCAGTACTTC
j_gene: TRBJ1-1; v_gene: TRBV19; d_gene: NA; abundance: many; CDR3aa: CASSLWENTEAFF; CDR3nt: TGTGCCAGTAGTCTTTGGGAGAACACTGAAGCTTTCTTT
j_gene: TRBJ2-1; v_gene: TRBV14; d_gene: TRBD2; abundance: NA; CDR3aa: CASSQRGGNNEQFF; CDR3nt: TGTGCCAGCAGCCAGCGGGGGGGTAACAATGAGCAGTTCTTC
j_gene: TRBJ2-5; v_gene: TRBV7-3; d_gene: NA; abundance: many; CDR3aa: CASSKGGGLETQYF; CDR3nt: TGTGCCAGCAGCAAGGGAGGCGGTTTAGAGACCCAGTACTTC
j_gene: TRBJ1-2; v_gene: TRBV12-3/TRBV12-4; d_gene: NA; abundance: once; CDR3aa: CASSPGPYGYTF; CDR3nt: TGTGCCAGCAGCCCCGGGCCCTATGGCTACACCTTC
j_gene: TRBJ2-7; v_gene: TRBV5-5; d_gene: NA; abundance: NA; CDR3aa: CATTPENTYEQYF; CDR3nt: TGTGCCACCACGCCAGAAAATACCTACGAGCAGTACTTC
j_gene: TRBJ2-7; v_gene: TRBV20-1; d_gene: TRBD2; abundance: few; CDR3aa: CSARGSGEVEQYF; CDR3nt: TGCAGTGCTAGGGGTAGCGGGGAGGTAGAGCAGTACTTC
j_gene: TRBJ2-3; v_gene: TRBV27; d_gene: NA; abundance: NA; CDR3aa: CASSPQLGVGSGRTDTQYF; CDR3nt: TGTGCCAGCAGTCCACAACTAGGAGTAGGGTCCGGTCGCACAGATACGCAGTATTTT
j_gene: TRBJ2-1; v_gene: TRBV4-1; d_gene: TRBD2; abundance: few; CDR3aa: CASGTSVNEQFF; CDR3nt: TGCGCCAGCGGGACTAGCGTCAATGAGCAGTTCTTC
j_gene: TRBJ1-1; v_gene: TRBV18; d_gene: NA; abundance: NA; CDR3aa: CASSPPVGMNTEAFF; CDR3nt: TGTGCCAGCTCACCACCGGTGGGGATGAACACTGAAGCTTTCTTT
j_gene: TRBJ2-3; v_gene: TRBV4-2; d_gene: NA; abundance: few; CDR3aa: CASSQISSWSGDTQYF; CDR3nt: TGTGCCAGCAGCCAAATAAGCTCCTGGTCAGGGGATACGCAGTATTTT
j_gene: TRBJ1-5; v_gene: TRBV7-2; d_gene: NA; abundance: many; CDR3aa: CASSLGWSGNQPQHF; CDR3nt: TGTGCCAGCAGCTTAGGTTGGTCCGGCAATCAGCCCCAGCATTTT
j_gene: TRBJ2-1; v_gene: TRBV7-8; d_gene: NA; abundance: NA; CDR3aa: CASSLAGGGRNNEQFF; CDR3nt: TGTGCCAGCAGCTTAGCGGGTGGTGGTAGGAACAATGAGCAGTTCTTC